The entry that follows covers one T cell receptor beta chain sequence. Study processing details: Researchers report that nucleated cell counts were estimated from reference gene primer amplification. Assay used: immunoSEQ multiplex PCR; TCRdb lists only in-frame clones, some missing. V and J calls and clone size follow that table, whereas D and trimming were derived from the DNA. The sample consists of some 290,000 clones, under 90% of them appearing once. This sample is part of a study of blood T cell repertoires in COVID-19. Whole-study context: Acute and convalescent COVID-19 samples came from the United States, Italy and Spain. Sources were T cells, B-cell-depleted T cells, or PBMCs; the material itself was cDNA or gDNA.

This TCR derives from a woman in her 30s with COVID-19, enrolled during active disease. The sequenced sample was peripheral blood.

The CDR3 sequence: CASGKGSAALETQYF. The DNA of the CDR3 is TGTGCCAGCGGAAAGGGTTCAGCGGCCCTAGAGACCCAGTACTTC. This chain joins TRBV6-5 and TRBJ2-5; D perhaps matches TRBD2 (5 bases). The germline V gene encodes CDR1 MNHEY and CDR2 SVGAGI. Trimming took off 8 bases at V and 4 bases at J, with 20 bases between the two ends. This CDR3 is 15 amino acids long.